This T cell receptor (beta chain) comes out of a study of cytomegalovirus exposure and HLA in healthy donors. Regarding the study as a whole: Under in vitro conditions, three CMV-associated chains were confirmed as specific for CMV antigens.

The PCR used 60 Vbeta and 13 Jbeta primers. This table comes from immunoSEQ multiplex PCR, and its TCRdb copy is limited to in-frame clones, with some not included. The sample has tens of thousands of clones, 84% seen once. As regards this clone: Its cognate antigen is unknown.

Though nominally healthy at sampling, donors likely had unrecorded immune exposures. The V and J ends lost 8 bases and 4 bases, in that order; junction bases with no gene match: 9. Germline values: CDR1 KGHSH, CDR2 LQKENI. This CDR3 is 15 amino acids long. The TCR sequence derives from a woman aged 45-65 years in good health and CMV-seronegative. The sample taken for sequencing was PBMCs. The chain couples TRBV18 to TRBJ2-3; 10 bases match TRBD2. The CDR3 here is CASGQAGGPADTQYF. The CDR3 DNA follows: TGTGCCAGCGGGCAAGCGGGGGGGCCGGCAGATACGCAGTATTTT.